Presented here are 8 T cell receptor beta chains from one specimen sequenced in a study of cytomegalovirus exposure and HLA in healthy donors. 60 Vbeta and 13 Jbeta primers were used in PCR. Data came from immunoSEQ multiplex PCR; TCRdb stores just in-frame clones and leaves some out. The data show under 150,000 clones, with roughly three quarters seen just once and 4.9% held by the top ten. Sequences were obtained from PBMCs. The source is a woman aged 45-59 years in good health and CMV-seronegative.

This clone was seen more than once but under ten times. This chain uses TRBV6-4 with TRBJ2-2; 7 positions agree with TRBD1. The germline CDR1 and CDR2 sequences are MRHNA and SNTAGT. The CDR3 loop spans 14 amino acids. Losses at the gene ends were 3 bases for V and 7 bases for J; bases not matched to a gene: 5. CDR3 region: CASSEGQEGGELFF. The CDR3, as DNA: TGTGCCAGCAGTGAAGGACAGGAAGGCGGGGAGCTGTTTTTT.

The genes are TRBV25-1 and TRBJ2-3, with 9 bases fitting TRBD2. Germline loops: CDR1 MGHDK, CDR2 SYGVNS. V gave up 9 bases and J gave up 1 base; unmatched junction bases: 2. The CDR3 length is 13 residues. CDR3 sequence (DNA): TGTGCCAGTAGGACTAGCGGCACAGATACGCAGTATTTT. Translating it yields CASRTSGTDTQYF.

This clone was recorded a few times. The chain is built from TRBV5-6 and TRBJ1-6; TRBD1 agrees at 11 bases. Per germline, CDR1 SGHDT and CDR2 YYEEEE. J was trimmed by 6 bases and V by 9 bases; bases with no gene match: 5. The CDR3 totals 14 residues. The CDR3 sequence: CATRDRGFNSPLHF. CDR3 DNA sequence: TGTGCCACCCGGGACAGGGGGTTTAATTCACCCCTCCACTTT.

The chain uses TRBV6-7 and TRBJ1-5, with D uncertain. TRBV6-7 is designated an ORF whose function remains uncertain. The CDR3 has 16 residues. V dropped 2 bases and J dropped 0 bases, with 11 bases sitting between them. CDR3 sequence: CASSYPNRSSNQPQHF. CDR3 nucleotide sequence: TGTGCCAGCAGTTACCCCAACCGGAGTAGCAATCAGCCCCAGCATTTT.

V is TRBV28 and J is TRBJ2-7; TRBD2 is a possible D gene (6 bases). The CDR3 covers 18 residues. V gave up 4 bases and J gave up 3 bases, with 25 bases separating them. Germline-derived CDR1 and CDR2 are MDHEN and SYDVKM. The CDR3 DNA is TGTGCCAGCAGTTCAAGACTAGTTAGCTCCGGGAACGTCTACGAGCAGTACTTC. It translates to CASSSRLVSSGNVYEQYF.

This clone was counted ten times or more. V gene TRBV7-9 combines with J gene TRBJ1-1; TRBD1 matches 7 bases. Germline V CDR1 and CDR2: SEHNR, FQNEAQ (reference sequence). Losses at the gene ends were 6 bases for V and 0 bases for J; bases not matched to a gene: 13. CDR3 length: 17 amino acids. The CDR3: CASRRRGTETLNTEAFF. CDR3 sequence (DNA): TGTGCCAGCAGACGGCGAGGGACAGAAACCTTGAACACTGAAGCTTTCTTT.

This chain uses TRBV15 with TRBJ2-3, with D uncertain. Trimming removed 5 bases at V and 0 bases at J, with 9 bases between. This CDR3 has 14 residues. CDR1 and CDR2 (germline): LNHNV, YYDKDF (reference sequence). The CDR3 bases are TGTGCCACCAGCGTGGGCCTTAGCACAGATACGCAGTATTTT. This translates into CATSVGLSTDTQYF.

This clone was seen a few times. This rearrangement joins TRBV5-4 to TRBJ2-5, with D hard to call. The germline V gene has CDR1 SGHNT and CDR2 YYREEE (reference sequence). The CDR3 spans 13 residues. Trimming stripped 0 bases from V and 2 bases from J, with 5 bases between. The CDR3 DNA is TGTGCCAGCAGCTTGGAGCTACAAGAGACCCAGTACTTC. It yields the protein CASSLELQETQYF.